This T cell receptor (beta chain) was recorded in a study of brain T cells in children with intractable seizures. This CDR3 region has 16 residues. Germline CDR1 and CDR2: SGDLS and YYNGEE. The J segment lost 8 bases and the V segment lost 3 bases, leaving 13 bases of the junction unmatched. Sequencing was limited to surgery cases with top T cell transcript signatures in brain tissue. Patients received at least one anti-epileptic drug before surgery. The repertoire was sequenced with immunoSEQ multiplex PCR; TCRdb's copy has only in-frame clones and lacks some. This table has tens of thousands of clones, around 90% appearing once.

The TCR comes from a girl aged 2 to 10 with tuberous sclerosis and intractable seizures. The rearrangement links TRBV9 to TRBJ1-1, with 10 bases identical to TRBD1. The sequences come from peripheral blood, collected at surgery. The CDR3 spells CASSDSDRGRWAEAFF. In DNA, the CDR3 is TGTGCCAGCAGCGATTCAGACAGGGGGCGTTGGGCGGAAGCTTTCTTT.